The 22 T cell receptor beta chains listed next were all sequenced from one sample in a study of blood T cell repertoires in COVID-19. Assay used: immunoSEQ multiplex PCR; TCRdb lists only in-frame clones, some missing. The sample lists over 120,000 clones, about four fifths occurring once. Sequencing was performed on peripheral blood. These receptors all come from a woman in her fifties or sixties with acute or convalescent COVID-19.

The chain has TRBV6-5 and TRBJ2-3; 7 nucleotides agree with TRBD1. Germline assignment: CDR1 MNHEY and CDR2 SVGAGI. V dropped 10 bases and J dropped 4; count of bases not matched to a gene: 8. The CDR3 contains 13 residues. In DNA form, the CDR3 reads TGTGCCATTGAGGACAGGTTTGCAGATACGCAGTATTTT. Its translation: CAIEDRFADTQYF.

The chain carries TRBV11-2 and TRBJ1-1; no clear D gene. Trimming removed 5 bases at V and 0 bases at J, with 7 bases between. This CDR3 comprises 13 residues. Germline CDR1 and CDR2: SGHAT and FQNNGV. CDR3: CASSPGVNTEAFF. The CDR3, as DNA: TGTGCCAGCAGCCCAGGCGTGAACACTGAAGCTTTCTTT. The full variable domain, in which reference TRBV11-2 and TRBJ1-1 provide the parts outside the CDR3, is EAGVAQSPRYKIIEKRQSVAFWCNPISGHATLYWYQQILGQGPKLLIQFQNNGVVDDSQLPKDRFSAERLKGVDSTLKIQPAKLEDSAVYLCASSPGVNTEAFFGQGTRLTVV.

The J gene is TRBJ2-1, the V gene TRBV15; 7 bases line up with TRBD1. The CDR3 has 15 amino acids. CDR1 is LNHNV, CDR2 YYDKDF, per germline (reference sequence). The V segment lost 3 bases and the J segment 0 bases; nucleotides outside the gene matches: 2. This CDR3 is CATSSRGNSYNEQFF. Written as DNA, the CDR3 is TGTGCCACCAGCAGCAGGGGGAACTCCTACAATGAGCAGTTCTTC.

This sequence joins TRBV6-5 and TRBJ1-5; 8 bases match TRBD1. Per germline, CDR1 MNHEY and CDR2 SVGAGI. The trim removed 5 bases at V and 4 bases at J, leaving 4 bases unmatched. The CDR3 is made up of 14 amino acids. The DNA of the CDR3 is TGTGCCAGCAGTCGACAGGGGACAAATCAGCCCCAGCATTTT. Residues: CASSRQGTNQPQHF.

The genes are TRBV6-5 and TRBJ2-5, with unresolved D. CDR1 MNHEY and CDR2 SVGAGI come from the germline V gene. The CDR3 runs 12 residues. V lost 11 bases to trimming and J lost 0 bases, with 10 bases between them. For the CDR3, the DNA is TGTGCCTCGGAGCTGTACCAAGAGACCCAGTACTTC. Protein sequence: CASELYQETQYF.

This clone was recorded a few times. The chain links TRBV28 to TRBJ1-5; tentatively, D is TRBD1 (5 bases). Germline V lookup: CDR1 MDHEN, CDR2 SYDVKM. CDR3 length: 17 amino acids. The V end lost 3 bases, the J end lost 0 bases, and 15 bases lay between the germline ends. The DNA for the CDR3 is TGTGCCAGCAGTTTCCACCGGGGGTTGGGTAGCAATCAGCCCCAGCATTTT. This gives the protein CASSFHRGLGSNQPQHF.

CDR3 amino acids: CASSPLSPGNTIYF. As DNA, the CDR3 is TGTGCCAGCAGTCCCCTGAGTCCGGGAAACACCATATATTTT. This chain links TRBV27 with TRBJ1-3; D is undetermined. The CDR3 consists of 14 residues. V gave up 5 bases and J gave up 4 bases, with 12 bases separating them. CDR1 and CDR2 from the germline V gene are MNHEY and SMNVEV (reference sequence).

V gene TRBV23-1 combines with J gene TRBJ1-2; 9 nucleotides align to TRBD1. TRBV23-1 falls under the ORF class, with uncertain function. The V and J ends lost 0 bases and 4 bases, in that order; junction bases with no gene match: 9. The CDR3 length is 17 residues. CDR3 in amino acids: CASSQSKGQGSVYGYTF. The CDR3, as DNA: TGCGCCAGCAGTCAATCGAAAGGACAGGGGTCAGTCTATGGCTACACCTTC.

This rearrangement joins TRBV6-5 to TRBJ2-7, with TRBD1 matching over 10 bases. Germline V gives CDR1 MNHEY, CDR2 SVGAGI. With V trimmed by 8 bases and J by 4 bases, 11 bases remained unmatched. The CDR3 length is 15 residues. Here the CDR3 DNA reads TGTGCCAGCCACGCCGGGACAGGGGCTGGTTACGAGCAGTACTTC. Its translation is CASHAGTGAGYEQYF.

The chain uses TRBV2 and TRBJ2-5; no clear D gene. The V gene's germline CDR1 is SNHLY and CDR2 FYNNEI. The CDR3 length is 13 residues. V gave up 4 bases and J gave up 5 bases, with 11 bases separating them. In DNA form, the CDR3 reads TGTGCCAGCAGTGTGAATAGTCTCGAGACCCAGTACTTC. This codes for CASSVNSLETQYF.

The CDR3 spells CATSESPGQGGNQPQHF. CDR3 in DNA: TGTGCCACCAGTGAGTCTCCGGGACAGGGAGGCAATCAGCCCCAGCATTTT. The chain uses TRBV24-1 and TRBJ1-5, with TRBD1 identical over 9 bases. The CDR3 extends over 17 amino acids. Trimming at V came to 4 bases and at J to 2 bases, leaving 8 bases not matched to a gene. The germline gives CDR1 KGHDR, CDR2 SFDVKD.

This rearrangement joins TRBV3-1 (or the pseudogene TRBV3-2) to TRBJ2-1; D might be TRBD1 (5 bases). V lost 1 base and J 0 bases, leaving 19 bases between the germline ends. Looked up from germline, CDR1 is LGHDT and CDR2 is YNNKEL (reference sequence). This CDR3 spans 19 amino acids. In nucleotides, the CDR3 is TGTGCCAGCAGCCAAGTTCGGGCGCTCGACAGCAGCTCCTACAATGAGCAGTTCTTC. It yields the protein CASSQVRALDSSSYNEQFF.

This clone was found once. The genes are TRBV6-5 and TRBJ1-1; D not resolved. V dropped 10 bases and J dropped 6 bases, with 15 bases sitting between them. Germline CDR1 MNHEY, CDR2 SVGAGI. This CDR3 spans 12 amino acids. The CDR3 spells CATYVGGSEAFF. Here the CDR3 DNA reads TGTGCCACCTACGTGGGAGGGTCTGAAGCTTTCTTT.

The chain employs TRBV6-5 and TRBJ2-4; D ambiguous. This CDR3 is 11 amino acids long. Between the trimmed V and J ends, which lost 6 bases and 2 bases, there was a span of 2 bases. Germline CDR1 MNHEY, CDR2 SVGAGI. CDR3 sequence (DNA): TGTGCCAGCAGCACCAAAAACATTCAGTACTTC. Translating gives CASSTKNIQYF.

This clone was observed a few times. The chain is built from TRBV19 and TRBJ2-1, with D unclear. The ends were cut back, 7 bases at V and 6 bases at J, with 7 bases in the middle. Germline values: CDR1 LNHDA, CDR2 SQIVND (reference sequence). The CDR3 sequence is 11 residues long. This chain's CDR3 is CASTEANEQFF. In nucleotides, the CDR3 is TGTGCCAGTACCGAAGCCAATGAGCAGTTCTTC.

The V and J genes are TRBV6-5 and TRBJ1-1; 8 positions agree with TRBD1. V was pared by 4 bases and J by 6 bases, with 1 base of the junction left unmatched. Germline CDR1 reads MNHEY; CDR2 reads SVGAGI. CDR3 length: 12 residues. The CDR3 DNA reads as TGTGCCAGCAGTTCAGGGGGCTCTGAAGCTTTCTTT. Protein product: CASSSGGSEAFF.

This rearrangement joins TRBV28 to TRBJ2-5; tentatively, D is TRBD2 (6 bases). Trimming took 2 bases from V and 1 from J, leaving 14 bases between them. Germline loops: CDR1 MDHEN, CDR2 SYDVKM. CDR3 length equals 16 residues. The CDR3 coding sequence is TGTGCCAGCAGTTTAGAGTGGGACTCGGGCCAAGAGACCCAGTACTTC. This translates into CASSLEWDSGQETQYF.

This clone was seen a few times. The V call is TRBV5-5, the J call TRBJ1-1; D is perhaps TRBD1 (6 bases). CDR3 size: 14 residues. The germline V gene has CDR1 SGHKS and CDR2 YYEKEE (reference sequence). Between the trimmed V and J ends, which lost 6 bases and 6 bases, there was a span of 18 bases. The CDR3 sequence: CASTGVIEGAEAFF. The CDR3 DNA reads as TGTGCCAGCACAGGGGTAATTGAGGGTGCTGAAGCTTTCTTT.

J is TRBJ2-3 and V is TRBV7-2, with D perhaps matching TRBD2 (5 bases). The V end lost 7 bases, the J end lost 0 bases, and 11 bases lay between the germline ends. Germline assignment: CDR1 SGHTA and CDR2 FQGNSA. This CDR3 region has 14 residues. CDR3 in amino acids: CASKLAASTDTQYF. DNA of the CDR3: TGTGCCAGCAAGCTAGCAGCTAGCACAGATACGCAGTATTTT.

This chain connects TRBV28 to TRBJ1-4, with 7 positions matching TRBD1. The V and J ends lost 6 bases and 6 bases, in that order; junction bases with no gene match: 7. This CDR3 contains 14 residues. CDR1 and CDR2 (germline): MDHEN, SYDVKM. CDR3 sequence: CASRKGAPHEKLFF. The CDR3 DNA is TGTGCCAGCAGGAAGGGGGCGCCCCATGAAAAACTGTTTTTT.

The chain recombines TRBV5-8 with TRBJ2-2; D call uncertain. Trimming stripped 0 bases from V and 1 base from J, with 4 bases between. Germline assignment: CDR1 SGHTS and CDR2 YDEGEE. The CDR3 consists of 14 residues. In DNA form, the CDR3 reads TGTGCCAGCAGCTTGGGCGTGAACACCGGGGAGCTGTTTTTT. It translates to CASSLGVNTGELFF.

V is TRBV5-4 and J is TRBJ2-7; TRBD1 aligns across 10 bases. Germline V CDR1 and CDR2: SGHNT, YYREEE (reference sequence). There are 16 residues in the CDR3. V trimming: 1 base; J trimming: 0 bases; junction bases outside the gene matches: 4. This CDR3 is CASSLLGQGVSYEQYF. CDR3 sequence (DNA): TGTGCCAGCAGCTTGCTCGGACAGGGGGTCTCCTACGAGCAGTACTTC.